Reported below is one T cell receptor (beta chain). Antigen unknown. Per germline, CDR1 MNHEY and CDR2 SVGAGI. The CDR3 consists of 16 residues. V was clipped by 4 bases and J by 7 bases, with 22 bases between them. This entry comes from a study of cytomegalovirus exposure and HLA in healthy donors. The study's findings and limits: Because they were indistinguishable, some V segments, including TRBV6-2 and TRBV6-3, were excluded. In a later analysis, approximately 18,000 TCR beta sequences were associated with HLA alleles at 0.05 false discovery rate. Clonal expansion, a later analysis showed, was greater in HLA-associated TCR beta chains than in equally common others.

Nominal health characterized the donors when sampled, though unrecorded immune exposures were likely. Primers: 60 Vbeta forward and 13 Jbeta reverse. TCRdb keeps only in-frame clones here, not all; method: immunoSEQ multiplex PCR. Of almost 200,000 clones listed, 79% are singletons. This clonotype was obtained from a woman in her twenties or thirties in good health and CMV-seropositive. This chain uses TRBV6-5 with TRBJ1-2, with D hard to call. The sequenced sample consisted of PBMCs. CDR3 DNA: TGTGCCAGCAGTTCGCCCGCGGACTACGGCGGTTTTGGCTACACCTTC. It codes for CASSSPADYGGFGYTF.